This T cell receptor beta chain is from a study of shared clonotypes between healthy human individuals. Germline CDR1 MNHEY, CDR2 SMNVEV (reference sequence). Trimming shortened V by 4 bases and J by 12 bases, and 18 bases separated the two germline ends. There are 13 residues in the CDR3. Naive CD8 cells were CD45RO-negative, positively selected for CCR7, excluding terminally differentiated effector memory CD45RA+ cells. The donors, healthy adults who were HIV-negative, had experienced no recent acute infections or vaccinations. Sequencing was performed with immunoSEQ multiplex PCR; in TCRdb, only in-frame clones are kept and a portion is missing. The sample has about 1,900,000 clones; approximately 94% are singletons.

This sequence was found in a man aged 18 to 29 in good health. J is TRBJ1-1 and V is TRBV27; D not resolved. Sequencing was carried out using naive CD8+ T cells sorted from blood. As DNA, the CDR3 is TGTGCCAGCAGTTCAGTAGGGTTGGAAATAACTTTCTTT. As protein: CASSSVGLEITFF.